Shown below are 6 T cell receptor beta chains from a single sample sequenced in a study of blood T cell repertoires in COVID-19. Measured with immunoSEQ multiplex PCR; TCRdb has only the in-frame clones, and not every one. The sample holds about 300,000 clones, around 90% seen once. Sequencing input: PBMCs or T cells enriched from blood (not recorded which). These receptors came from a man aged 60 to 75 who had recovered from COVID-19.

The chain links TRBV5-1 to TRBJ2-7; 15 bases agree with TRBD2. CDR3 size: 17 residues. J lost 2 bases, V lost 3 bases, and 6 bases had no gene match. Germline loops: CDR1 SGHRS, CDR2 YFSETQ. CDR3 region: CASSSGTSGRLTYEQYF. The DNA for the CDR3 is TGCGCCAGCAGCTCCGGGACTAGCGGGAGGTTAACCTACGAGCAGTACTTC.

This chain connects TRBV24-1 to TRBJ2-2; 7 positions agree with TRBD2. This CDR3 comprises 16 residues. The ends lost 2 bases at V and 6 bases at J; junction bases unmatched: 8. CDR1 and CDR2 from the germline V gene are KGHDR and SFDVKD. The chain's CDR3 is CATSDSAGPLSGELFF. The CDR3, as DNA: TGTGCCACCAGTGATTCAGCGGGACCGCTTTCCGGGGAGCTGTTTTTT.

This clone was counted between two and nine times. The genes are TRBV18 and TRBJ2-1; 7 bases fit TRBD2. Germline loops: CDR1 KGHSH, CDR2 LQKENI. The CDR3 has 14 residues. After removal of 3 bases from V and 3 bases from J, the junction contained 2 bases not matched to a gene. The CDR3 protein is CASSPQRGYNEQFF. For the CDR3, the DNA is TGTGCCAGCTCACCCCAGCGGGGCTACAATGAGCAGTTCTTC.

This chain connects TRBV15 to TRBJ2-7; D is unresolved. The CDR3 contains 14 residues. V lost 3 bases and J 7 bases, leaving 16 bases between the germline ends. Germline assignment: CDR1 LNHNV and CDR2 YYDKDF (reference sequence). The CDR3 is CATSRVQTLSEQYF. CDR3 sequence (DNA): TGTGCCACCAGCAGGGTACAGACCCTTAGTGAGCAGTACTTC.

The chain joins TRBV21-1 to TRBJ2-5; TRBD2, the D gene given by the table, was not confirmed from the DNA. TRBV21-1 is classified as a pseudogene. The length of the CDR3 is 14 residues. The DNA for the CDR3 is TGTGCCAGCGTCCGGCGGCATGACCAAGAGACCCAGTACTTC. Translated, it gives CASVRRHDQETQYF.

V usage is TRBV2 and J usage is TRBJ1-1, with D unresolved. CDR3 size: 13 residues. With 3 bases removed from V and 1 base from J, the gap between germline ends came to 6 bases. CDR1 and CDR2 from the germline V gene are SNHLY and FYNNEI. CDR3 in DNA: TGTGCCAGCAGTGATGAGAGGAACACTGAAGCTTTCTTT. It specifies CASSDERNTEAFF.